This T cell receptor beta chain was recovered during a study of control samples from healthy donors and cancer patients. The method was immunoSEQ multiplex PCR; TCRdb's version includes in-frame clones alone and lacks a portion of them. The table includes around 150,000 clones, around 94% detected once. This TCR derives from a man in his sixties with colorectal cancer. The specimen sequenced was PBMCs.

CDR3 coding DNA: TGTGCCAGCAGCTCCAGCCAGGGGGTCGGGGAGCTGTTTTTT. Amino acid sequence: CASSSSQGVGELFF. V is TRBV5-4 and J is TRBJ2-2; 7 bases align to TRBD1. Germline V gene sequence: CDR1 SGHNT, CDR2 YYREEE (reference sequence). The trim removed 3 bases at V and 7 bases at J, leaving 6 bases unmatched. This CDR3 is 14 amino acids long.